This T cell receptor beta chain is from a study of blood T cell repertoires in COVID-19. Study overall: The United States, Italy and Spain were the sources of the acute and convalescent COVID-19 samples.

In the original processing: Reference gene primer amplification gave nucleated cell count estimates. The protocol was immunoSEQ multiplex PCR, while the TCRdb copy is restricted to in-frame clones and leaves out a portion. V, J and clone size were drawn from that table, and D and trimming were deduced from the DNA. The sample lists roughly 330,000 clones; around 90% were seen once. The ends were cut back, 1 base at V and 1 base at J, with 8 bases in the middle. The length of the CDR3 is 16 residues. The germline V gene has CDR1 PRHDT and CDR2 FYEKMQ (reference sequence). What the recovered Cohort 3 donors had was two negative PCRs, clearance, or symptom resolution.

The TCR was taken from a man aged 25 to 45 who had recovered from COVID-19. The chain recombines TRBV13 with TRBJ1-6; D gene ambiguous. The sequencing sample was made of PBMCs or T cells enriched from blood (not recorded which). The CDR3, as DNA: TGTGCCAGCAGCTTAGCTAGTATGTCCTATAATTCACCCCTCCACTTT. It encodes CASSLASMSYNSPLHF. The whole variable domain, filled in from reference TRBV13 and TRBJ1-6, reads AAGVIQSPRHLIKEKRETATLKCYPIPRHDTVYWYQQGPGQDPQFLISFYEKMQSDKGSIPDRFSAQQFSDYHSELNMSSLELGDSALYFCASSLASMSYNSPLHFGNGTRLTVT.